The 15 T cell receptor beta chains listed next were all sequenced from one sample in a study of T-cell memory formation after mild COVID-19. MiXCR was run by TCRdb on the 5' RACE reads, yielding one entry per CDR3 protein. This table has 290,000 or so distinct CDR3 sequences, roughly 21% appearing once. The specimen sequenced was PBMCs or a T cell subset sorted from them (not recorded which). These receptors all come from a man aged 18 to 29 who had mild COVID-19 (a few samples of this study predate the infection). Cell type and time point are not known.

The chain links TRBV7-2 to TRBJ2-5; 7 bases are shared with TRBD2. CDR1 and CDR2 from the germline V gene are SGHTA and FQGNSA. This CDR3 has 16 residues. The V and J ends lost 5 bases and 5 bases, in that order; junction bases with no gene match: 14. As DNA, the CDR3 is TGTGCCAGCAGCCAAATTTTACGGCGGGGAGGGGAGACCCAGTACTTC. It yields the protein CASSQILRRGGETQYF.

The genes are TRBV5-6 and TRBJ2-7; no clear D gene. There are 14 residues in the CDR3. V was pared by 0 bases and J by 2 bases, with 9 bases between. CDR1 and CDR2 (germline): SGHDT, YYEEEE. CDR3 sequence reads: CASSLVARAYEQYV. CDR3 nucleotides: TGTGCCAGCAGCTTGGTAGCACGAGCCTACGAGCAGTACGTC.

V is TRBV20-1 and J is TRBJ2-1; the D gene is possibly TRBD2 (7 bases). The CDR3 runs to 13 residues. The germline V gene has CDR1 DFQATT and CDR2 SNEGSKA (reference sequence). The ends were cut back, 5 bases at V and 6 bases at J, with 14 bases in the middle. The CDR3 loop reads CSAGGGPSNEQFF. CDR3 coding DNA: TGCAGTGCTGGCGGGGGCCCCTCCAATGAGCAGTTCTTC.

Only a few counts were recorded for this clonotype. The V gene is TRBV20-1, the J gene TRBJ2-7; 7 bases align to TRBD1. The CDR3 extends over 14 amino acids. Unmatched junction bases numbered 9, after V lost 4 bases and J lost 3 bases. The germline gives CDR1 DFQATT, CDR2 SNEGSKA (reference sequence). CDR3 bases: TGCAGTGCTAAGACAGGGACAAAAAGCTACGAGCAGTACGTC. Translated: CSAKTGTKSYEQYV.

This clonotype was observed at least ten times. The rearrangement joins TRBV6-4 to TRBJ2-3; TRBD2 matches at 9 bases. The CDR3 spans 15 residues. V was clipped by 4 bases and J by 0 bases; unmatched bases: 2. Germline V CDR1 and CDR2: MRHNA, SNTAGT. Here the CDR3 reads CASSGGGASTDTQYF. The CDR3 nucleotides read TGTGCCAGCAGTGGCGGGGGGGCCAGCACAGATACGCAGTATTTT.

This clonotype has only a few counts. The CDR3 protein is CASSHIASGGAGETQYF. CDR3 nucleotide sequence: TGTGCCAGCAGCCATATTGCTAGCGGGGGGGCCGGAGAGACCCAGTACTTC. The chain recombines TRBV4-2 with TRBJ2-5; 12 bases agree with TRBD2. The trim removed 3 bases at V and 4 bases at J, leaving 9 bases unmatched. This CDR3 comprises 17 residues. Germline assignment: CDR1 LGHNA and CDR2 YNFKEQ.

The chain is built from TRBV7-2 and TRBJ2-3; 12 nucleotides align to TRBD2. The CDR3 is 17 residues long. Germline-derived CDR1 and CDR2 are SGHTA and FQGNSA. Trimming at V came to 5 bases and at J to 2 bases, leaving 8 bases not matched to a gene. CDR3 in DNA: TGTGCCAGCAGCACGAGACTAGCGGGGGAACCCACAGATACGCAGTATTTT. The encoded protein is CASSTRLAGEPTDTQYF.

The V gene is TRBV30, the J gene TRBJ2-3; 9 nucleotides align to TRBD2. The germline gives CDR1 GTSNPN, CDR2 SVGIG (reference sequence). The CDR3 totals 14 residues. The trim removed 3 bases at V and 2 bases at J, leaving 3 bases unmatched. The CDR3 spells CAWRTSGNTDTQYF. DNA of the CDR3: TGTGCCTGGAGGACTAGCGGCAACACAGATACGCAGTATTTT.

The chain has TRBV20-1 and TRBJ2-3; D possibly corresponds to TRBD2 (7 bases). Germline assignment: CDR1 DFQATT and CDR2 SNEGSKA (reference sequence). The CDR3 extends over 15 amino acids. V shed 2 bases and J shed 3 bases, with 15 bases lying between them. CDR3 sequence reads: CSARNLAGATDTQYF. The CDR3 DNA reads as TGCAGTGCTAGAAACCTGGCGGGGGCTACAGATACGCAGTATTTT.

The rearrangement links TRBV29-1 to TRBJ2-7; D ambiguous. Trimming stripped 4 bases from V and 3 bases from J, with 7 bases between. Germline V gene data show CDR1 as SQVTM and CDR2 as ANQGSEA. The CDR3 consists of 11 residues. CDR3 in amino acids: CSVADVYEQYV. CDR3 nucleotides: TGCAGCGTTGCGGACGTCTACGAGCAGTACGTC.

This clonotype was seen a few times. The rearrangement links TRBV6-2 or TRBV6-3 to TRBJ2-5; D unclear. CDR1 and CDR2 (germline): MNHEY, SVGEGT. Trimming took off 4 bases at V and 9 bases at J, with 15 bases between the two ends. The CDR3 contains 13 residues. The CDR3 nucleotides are TGTGCCAGCAGTTGGACGTACCTTCGGGCCCAGTACTTC. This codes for CASSWTYLRAQYF.

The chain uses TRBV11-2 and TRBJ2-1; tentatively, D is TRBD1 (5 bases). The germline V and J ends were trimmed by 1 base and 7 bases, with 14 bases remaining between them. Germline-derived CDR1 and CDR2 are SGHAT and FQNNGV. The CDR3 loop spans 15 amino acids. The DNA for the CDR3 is TGTGCCAGCAGCTTAGCCCCGGCAGGGTCGAATGAGCAGTTCTTC. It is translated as CASSLAPAGSNEQFF.

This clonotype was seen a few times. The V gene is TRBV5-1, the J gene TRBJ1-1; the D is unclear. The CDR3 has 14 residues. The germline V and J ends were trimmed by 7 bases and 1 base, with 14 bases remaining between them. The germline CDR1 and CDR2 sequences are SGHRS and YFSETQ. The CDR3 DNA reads TGCGCCAGCTGGGCGGGCAGGACGAACACTGAAGCTTTCTTT. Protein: CASWAGRTNTEAFF. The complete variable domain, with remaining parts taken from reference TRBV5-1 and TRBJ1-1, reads KAGVTQTPRYLIKTRGQQVTLSCSPISGHRSVSWYQQTPGQGLQFLFEYFSETQRNKGNFPGRFSGRQFSNSRSEMNVSTLELGDSALYLCASWAGRTNTEAFFGQGTRLTVV.

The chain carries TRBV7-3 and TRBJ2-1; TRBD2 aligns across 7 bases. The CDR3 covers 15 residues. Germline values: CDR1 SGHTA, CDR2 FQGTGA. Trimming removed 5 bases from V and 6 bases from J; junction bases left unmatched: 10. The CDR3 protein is CASSPYMGGINEQFF. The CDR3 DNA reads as TGTGCCAGCAGCCCGTATATGGGGGGGATCAATGAGCAGTTCTTC. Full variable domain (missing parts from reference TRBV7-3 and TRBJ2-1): GAGVSQTPSNKVTEKGKYVELRCDPISGHTALYWYRQSLGQGPEFLIYFQGTGAADDSGLPNDRFFAVRPEGSVSTLKIQRTERGDSAVYLCASSPYMGGINEQFFGPGTRLTVL.

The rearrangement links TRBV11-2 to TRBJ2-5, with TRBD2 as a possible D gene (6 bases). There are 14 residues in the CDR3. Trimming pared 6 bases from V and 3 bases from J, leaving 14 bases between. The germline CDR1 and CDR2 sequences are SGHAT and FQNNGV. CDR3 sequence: CASRPGTGEETQYF. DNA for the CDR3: TGTGCCAGCAGACCCGGGACGGGGGAAGAGACCCAGTACTTC.